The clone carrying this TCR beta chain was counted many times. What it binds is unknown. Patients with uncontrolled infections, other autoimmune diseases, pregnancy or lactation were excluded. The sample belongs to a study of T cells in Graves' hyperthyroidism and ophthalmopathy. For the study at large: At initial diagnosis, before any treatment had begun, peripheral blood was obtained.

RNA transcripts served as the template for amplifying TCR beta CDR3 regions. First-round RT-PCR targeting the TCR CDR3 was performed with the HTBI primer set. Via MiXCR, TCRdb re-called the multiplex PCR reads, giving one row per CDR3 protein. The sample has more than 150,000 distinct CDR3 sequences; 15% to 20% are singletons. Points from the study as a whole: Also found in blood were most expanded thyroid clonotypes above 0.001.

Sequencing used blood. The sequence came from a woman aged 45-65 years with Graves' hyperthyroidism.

CDR3 in DNA: TGTGCCAGCAGCCAAGATCAAGGATCCTACAATGAGCAGTTCTTC. Amino acid sequence: CASSQDQGSYNEQFF. The rearrangement links TRBV3-1 to TRBJ2-1, with unresolved D. The germline V gene encodes CDR1 LGHDT and CDR2 YNNKEL (reference sequence). The length of the CDR3 is 15 residues. Trimming removed 0 bases at V and 1 base at J, with 7 bases between.